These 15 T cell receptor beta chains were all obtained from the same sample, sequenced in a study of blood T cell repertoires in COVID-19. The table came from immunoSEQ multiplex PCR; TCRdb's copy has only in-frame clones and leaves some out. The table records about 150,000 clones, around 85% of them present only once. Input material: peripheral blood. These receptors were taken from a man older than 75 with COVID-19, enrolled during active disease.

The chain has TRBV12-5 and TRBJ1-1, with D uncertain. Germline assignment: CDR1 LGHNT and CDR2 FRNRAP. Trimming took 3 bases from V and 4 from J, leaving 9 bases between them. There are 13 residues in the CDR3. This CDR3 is CASGLRAGTEAFF. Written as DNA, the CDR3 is TGTGCTAGTGGTTTAAGGGCGGGCACTGAAGCTTTCTTT. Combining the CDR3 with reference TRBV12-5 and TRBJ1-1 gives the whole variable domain DARVTQTPRHKVTEMGQEVTMRCQPILGHNTVFWYRQTMMQGLELLAYFRNRAPLDDSGMPKDRFSAEMPDATLATLKIQPSEPRDSAVYFCASGLRAGTEAFFGQGTRLTVV.

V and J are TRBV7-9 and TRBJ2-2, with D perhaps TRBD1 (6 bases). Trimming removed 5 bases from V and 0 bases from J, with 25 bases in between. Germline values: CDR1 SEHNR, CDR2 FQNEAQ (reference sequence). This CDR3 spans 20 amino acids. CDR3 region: CASSTTRGPSKLANTGELFF. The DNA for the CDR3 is TGTGCCAGCAGCACAACCAGGGGACCGTCGAAACTTGCGAACACCGGGGAGCTGTTTTTT.

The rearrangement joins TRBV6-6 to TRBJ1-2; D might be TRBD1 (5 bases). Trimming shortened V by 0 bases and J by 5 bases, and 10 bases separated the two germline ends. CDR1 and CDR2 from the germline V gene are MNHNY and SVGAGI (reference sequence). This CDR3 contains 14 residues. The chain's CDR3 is CASSYSGGGYGYTF. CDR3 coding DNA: TGTGCCAGCAGTTACTCCGGGGGAGGGTATGGCTACACCTTC.

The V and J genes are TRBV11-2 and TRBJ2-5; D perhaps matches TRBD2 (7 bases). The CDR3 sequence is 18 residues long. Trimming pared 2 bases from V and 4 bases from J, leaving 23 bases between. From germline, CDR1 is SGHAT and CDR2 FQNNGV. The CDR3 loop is CASSLRSVGTGRGETQYF. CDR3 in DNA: TGTGCCAGCAGCTTAAGGTCGGTCGGTACAGGGAGGGGAGAGACCCAGTACTTC.

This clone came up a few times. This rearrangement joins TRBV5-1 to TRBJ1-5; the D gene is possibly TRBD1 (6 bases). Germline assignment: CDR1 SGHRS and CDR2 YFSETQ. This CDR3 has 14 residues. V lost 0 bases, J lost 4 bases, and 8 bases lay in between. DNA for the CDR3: TGCGCCAGCAGCTTGGAGGGGGATAATCAGCCCCAGCATTTT. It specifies CASSLEGDNQPQHF.

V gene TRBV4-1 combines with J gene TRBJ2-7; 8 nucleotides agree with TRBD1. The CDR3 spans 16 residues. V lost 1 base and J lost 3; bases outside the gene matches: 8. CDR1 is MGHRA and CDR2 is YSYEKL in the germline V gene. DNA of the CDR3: TGCGCCAGCAGCCAAGGTGCAGGGACAGGAGTCTACGAGCAGTACTTC. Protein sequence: CASSQGAGTGVYEQYF.

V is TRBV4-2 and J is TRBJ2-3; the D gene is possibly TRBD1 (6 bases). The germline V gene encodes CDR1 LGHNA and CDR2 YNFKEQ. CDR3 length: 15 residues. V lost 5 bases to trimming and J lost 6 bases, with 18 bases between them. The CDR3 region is CASSFGTFDEDTQYF. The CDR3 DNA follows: TGTGCCAGCAGCTTCGGGACATTCGATGAGGATACGCAGTATTTT.

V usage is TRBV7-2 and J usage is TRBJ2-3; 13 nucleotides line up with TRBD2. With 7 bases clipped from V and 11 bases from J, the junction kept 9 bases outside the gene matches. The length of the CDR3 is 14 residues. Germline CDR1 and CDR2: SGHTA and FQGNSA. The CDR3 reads CASIQTSGGALQYF. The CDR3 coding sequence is TGTGCCAGCATCCAAACTAGCGGGGGGGCTTTGCAGTATTTT.

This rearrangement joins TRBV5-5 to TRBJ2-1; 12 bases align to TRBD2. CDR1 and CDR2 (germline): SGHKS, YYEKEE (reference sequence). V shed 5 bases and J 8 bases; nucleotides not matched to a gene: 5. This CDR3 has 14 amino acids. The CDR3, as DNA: TGTGCCAGCAGGCTAGCGGGGGGGCCAGATGAGCAGTTCTTC. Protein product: CASRLAGGPDEQFF.

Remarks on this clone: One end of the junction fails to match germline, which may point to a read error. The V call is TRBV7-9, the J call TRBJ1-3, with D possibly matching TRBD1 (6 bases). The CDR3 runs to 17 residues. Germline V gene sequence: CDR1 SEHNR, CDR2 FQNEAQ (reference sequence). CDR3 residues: CASSLGSVRGYGNTIYF. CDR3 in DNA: TGCGCCAGCAGCTTAGGTTCGGTCAGGGGCTACGGAAACACCATATATTTT.

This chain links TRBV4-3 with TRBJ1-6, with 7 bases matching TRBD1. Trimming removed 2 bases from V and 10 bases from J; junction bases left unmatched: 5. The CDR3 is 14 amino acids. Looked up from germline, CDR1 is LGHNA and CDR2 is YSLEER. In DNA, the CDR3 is TGCGCCAGCAGCCAAAACAGGGGAGACTCACCCCTCCACTTT. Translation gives CASSQNRGDSPLHF.

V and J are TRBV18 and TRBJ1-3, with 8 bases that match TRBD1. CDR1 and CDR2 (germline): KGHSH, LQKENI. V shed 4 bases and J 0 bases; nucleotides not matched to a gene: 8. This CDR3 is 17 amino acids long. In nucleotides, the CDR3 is TGTGCCAGCTCACTTCGGACAGGGCCCAGCTCTGGAAACACCATATATTTT. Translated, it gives CASSLRTGPSSGNTIYF.

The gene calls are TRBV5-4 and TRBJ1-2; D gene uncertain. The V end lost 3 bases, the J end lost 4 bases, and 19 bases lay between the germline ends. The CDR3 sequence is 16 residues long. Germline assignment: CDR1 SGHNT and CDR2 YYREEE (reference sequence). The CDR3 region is CASSSPGGLPSYGYTF. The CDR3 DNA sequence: TGTGCCAGCAGCTCCCCGGGAGGACTTCCGAGCTATGGCTACACCTTC. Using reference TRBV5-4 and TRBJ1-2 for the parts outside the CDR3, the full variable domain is ETGVTQSPTHLIKTRGQQVTLRCSSQSGHNTVSWYQQALGQGPQFIFQYYREEENGRGNFPPRFSGLQFPNYSSELNVNALELDDSALYLCASSSPGGLPSYGYTFGSGTRLTVV.

The CDR3 DNA reads as TGTGCCAGCAGCTCGGCCCCGGGAGGAGATGAGCAGTTCTTC. This translates into CASSSAPGGDEQFF. The chain carries TRBV11-2 and TRBJ2-1; 7 bases align to TRBD2. The trim removed 4 bases at V and 8 bases at J, leaving 8 bases unmatched. Germline lookup yields CDR1 SGHAT and CDR2 FQNNGV. This CDR3 region has 14 residues.

The DNA of the CDR3 is TGTGCCAGCTCACGCGGGACAGAAGAGACCCAGTACTTC. Protein sequence: CASSRGTEETQYF. V is TRBV18 and J is TRBJ2-5, with D perhaps matching TRBD1 (7 bases). Germline loops: CDR1 KGHSH, CDR2 LQKENI. The V end lost 4 bases, the J end lost 3 bases, and 9 bases lay between the germline ends. CDR3 length: 13 amino acids. Together with reference TRBV18 and TRBJ2-5, the CDR3 gives the full variable domain: NAGVMQNPRHLVRRRGQEARLRCSPMKGHSHVYWYRQLPEEGLKFMVYLQKENIIDESGMPKERFSAEFPKEGPSILRIQQVVRGDSAAYFCASSRGTEETQYFGPGTRLLVL.